The following is a T cell receptor beta chain sequence with its context. Germline CDR1 is SGHTA and CDR2 is FQGNSA. The V and J ends lost 5 bases and 9 bases, in that order; junction bases with no gene match: 6. The CDR3 length is 12 residues. When the RNA was reverse transcribed, random hexamers were used with an input of 0.5 to 1 ug. The CDR3 of TCR beta was amplified by immunoSEQ multiplex PCR across 54 Vbeta and 13 Jbeta. TCRdb analysed the immunoSEQ multiplex PCR reads with MiXCR anew, one entry per CDR3 protein. The table shows roughly 190,000 distinct CDR3 sequences, with about 95% occurring only once. The data were taken from a study of CD8 T cells in Susac syndrome. High-throughput TCR beta sequencing covered peripheral CD8+ and CD4+ T cells. Healthy donors served as age- and sex-matched controls.

This chain connects TRBV7-2 to TRBJ1-2, with TRBD1 matching 7 bases. The specimen sequenced was CD4+ T cells from PBMCs. The receptor was derived from a human donor in good health. The CDR3 here is CASSVPGQSYTF. The CDR3 DNA follows: TGTGCCAGCAGCGTGCCGGGACAGAGCTACACCTTC. The whole variable domain, remainder taken from reference TRBV7-2 and TRBJ1-2, is GAGVSQSPSNKVTEKGKDVELRCDPISGHTALYWYRQSLGQGLEFLIYFQGNSAPDKSGLPSDRFSAERTGGSVSTLTIQRTQQEDSAVYLCASSVPGQSYTFGSGTRLTVV.